This TCR beta chain was profiled in a study of technical replicates of blood from a handful of donors. V lost 1 base, J lost 5 bases, and 8 bases stayed unmatched. Per germline, CDR1 LGHNA and CDR2 YNFKEQ. The CDR3 consists of 15 residues. Data came from immunoSEQ multiplex PCR; TCRdb stores just in-frame clones and leaves some out. The table lists around 83,000 clones, approximately 94% of them singletons. The TCR comes from a human donor in good health. V usage is TRBV4-2 and J usage is TRBJ2-7; 7 bases line up with TRBD1. Material for sequencing was T cells isolated from PBMCs. DNA for the CDR3: TGTGCCAGCAGCCAAGGCTTGACAGGGCAGCACGAGCAGTACTTC. Amino acids: CASSQGLTGQHEQYF.